The rows below give T cell receptor beta chains drawn from one sample of a study of blood T cell repertoires in COVID-19. The method was immunoSEQ multiplex PCR; TCRdb's version includes in-frame clones alone and lacks a portion of them. The table includes around 200,000 clones, roughly 83% detected once. Sequenced material: PBMCs or T cells enriched from blood (not recorded which). Every receptor here comes from a man aged 40-49 years with acute COVID-19. Both conserved end residues are part of each CDR3. Fields, in order: J gene, clone size, D gene, V gene, CDR3 protein, CDR3 DNA. A D gene is named only where the DNA matches it firmly. Size tells how often a clone was seen (once, few, many) or the class of an expanded clone, and some rows leave it out.

j_call: TRBJ1-3; clone_size: many; d_call: TRBD1; v_call: TRBV28; cdr3_aa: CASSRQGAGGNTIYF; cdr3_nt: TGTGCCAGCAGCCGCCAGGGGGCCGGGGGAAACACCATATATTTT
j_call: TRBJ2-1; clone_size: .; d_call: TRBD2; v_call: TRBV24-1; cdr3_aa: CATSDKIGLAASNEQFF; cdr3_nt: TGTGCCACCAGTGATAAAATCGGACTAGCGGCAAGCAATGAGCAGTTCTTC
j_call: TRBJ2-5; clone_size: .; d_call: .; v_call: TRBV24-1; cdr3_aa: CATSPKGGRETQYF; cdr3_nt: TGTGCCACCAGCCCAAAAGGGGGAAGGGAGACCCAGTACTTC
j_call: TRBJ2-5; clone_size: .; d_call: .; v_call: TRBV10-3; cdr3_aa: CAISFTGETQYF; cdr3_nt: TGTGCCATCAGTTTTACCGGGGAGACCCAGTACTTC
j_call: TRBJ1-1; clone_size: .; d_call: .; v_call: TRBV27; cdr3_aa: CASSSVPTPNTEAFF; cdr3_nt: TGTGCCAGCAGTTCCGTCCCTACCCCGAACACTGAAGCTTTCTTT
j_call: TRBJ2-7; clone_size: .; d_call: .; v_call: TRBV30; cdr3_aa: CAWSTGHSSSYEQYF; cdr3_nt: TGTGCCTGGAGTACGGGACACTCTAGCTCCTACGAGCAGTACTTC
j_call: TRBJ2-7; clone_size: once; d_call: TRBD1; v_call: TRBV9; cdr3_aa: CASSVGGTGQWEQYF; cdr3_nt: TGTGCCAGCAGCGTAGGGGGGACAGGCCAATGGGAGCAGTACTTC
j_call: TRBJ1-2; clone_size: .; d_call: .; v_call: TRBV5-5; cdr3_aa: CASSLLTANYGYTF; cdr3_nt: TGTGCCAGCAGCTTGCTCACAGCTAACTATGGCTACACCTTC
j_call: TRBJ1-5; clone_size: .; d_call: TRBD1; v_call: TRBV15; cdr3_aa: CATSTYRGSGYSNQPQHF; cdr3_nt: TGTGCCACCAGCACCTACAGGGGGTCGGGATATAGCAATCAGCCCCAGCATTTT
j_call: TRBJ1-1; clone_size: few; d_call: TRBD1; v_call: TRBV27; cdr3_aa: CASSTARQGGRGFF; cdr3_nt: TGTGCCAGCAGCACCGCGAGACAGGGGGGAAGGGGTTTCTTT
j_call: TRBJ2-2; clone_size: .; d_call: .; v_call: TRBV28; cdr3_aa: CASSWSVGELFF; cdr3_nt: TGTGCCAGCAGTTGGTCGGTCGGGGAGCTGTTTTTT
j_call: TRBJ1-1; clone_size: .; d_call: TRBD1; v_call: TRBV5-1; cdr3_aa: CASSLTGQEGPEAFF; cdr3_nt: TGCGCCAGCAGCTTAACGGGACAGGAGGGCCCTGAAGCTTTCTTT
j_call: TRBJ2-3; clone_size: .; d_call: TRBD1; v_call: TRBV5-4; cdr3_aa: CASSSGDRDTDTQYF; cdr3_nt: TGTGCCAGCAGCAGTGGGGACAGGGACACAGATACGCAGTATTTT
j_call: TRBJ2-7; clone_size: .; d_call: .; v_call: TRBV18; cdr3_aa: CASWEGSGGVEQYF; cdr3_nt: TGTGCCAGCTGGGAAGGGAGCGGTGGAGTCGAGCAGTACTTC
j_call: TRBJ2-1; clone_size: .; d_call: .; v_call: TRBV5-1; cdr3_aa: CASSLARSTGEQFF; cdr3_nt: TGCGCCAGCAGCTTGGCTCGATCGACAGGTGAGCAGTTCTTC
j_call: TRBJ1-1; clone_size: .; d_call: .; v_call: TRBV27; cdr3_aa: CASSVTGPTEAFF; cdr3_nt: TGTGCCAGCAGTGTTACAGGGCCCACTGAAGCTTTCTTT
j_call: TRBJ1-1; clone_size: .; d_call: .; v_call: TRBV18; cdr3_aa: CASSRGGLSNTEAFF; cdr3_nt: TGTGCCAGCTCCCGGGGGGGGCTCTCCAACACTGAAGCTTTCTTT
j_call: TRBJ1-4; clone_size: .; d_call: .; v_call: TRBV3-1/TRBV3-2; cdr3_aa: CASSFSQAGEKLFF; cdr3_nt: TGTGCCAGCAGCTTTAGCCAAGCAGGGGAAAAACTGTTTTTT
j_call: TRBJ2-3; clone_size: .; d_call: .; v_call: TRBV30; cdr3_aa: CAWWGSGWGTDTQYF; cdr3_nt: TGTGCCTGGTGGGGTAGCGGATGGGGGACAGATACGCAGTATTTT
j_call: TRBJ2-3; clone_size: .; d_call: TRBD2; v_call: TRBV7-9; cdr3_aa: CASSTRTSGRGDTQYF; cdr3_nt: TGTGCCAGCAGCACGAGGACTAGCGGGAGGGGGGATACGCAGTATTTT
j_call: TRBJ1-5; clone_size: .; d_call: TRBD1; v_call: TRBV5-1; cdr3_aa: CASSPEATGGNQPQHF; cdr3_nt: TGCGCCAGCAGCCCGGAAGCTACAGGGGGTAATCAGCCCCAGCATTTT
j_call: TRBJ2-7; clone_size: .; d_call: .; v_call: TRBV29-1; cdr3_aa: CSVEEKRGLYYEQYF; cdr3_nt: TGCAGCGTTGAAGAGAAAAGAGGACTATACTACGAGCAGTACTTC
j_call: TRBJ2-5; clone_size: .; d_call: .; v_call: TRBV27; cdr3_aa: CASSFGVASSQETQYF; cdr3_nt: TGTGCCAGCAGTTTCGGGGTCGCCAGTAGCCAAGAGACCCAGTACTTC
j_call: TRBJ2-7; clone_size: once; d_call: TRBD2; v_call: TRBV11-3; cdr3_aa: CASPLDGTSTGSEYEQYF; cdr3_nt: TGTGCCAGCCCCTTGGACGGGACTAGCACGGGAAGTGAATACGAGCAGTACTTC
j_call: TRBJ2-1; clone_size: .; d_call: TRBD2; v_call: TRBV7-9; cdr3_aa: CASRSLAGTYNEQFF; cdr3_nt: TGTGCCAGCAGGTCACTAGCGGGGACCTACAATGAGCAGTTCTTC
j_call: TRBJ2-1; clone_size: .; d_call: TRBD2; v_call: TRBV27; cdr3_aa: CASSWTSGTYNEQFF; cdr3_nt: TGTGCCAGCAGCTGGACTAGCGGGACCTACAATGAGCAGTTCTTC
j_call: TRBJ1-1; clone_size: .; d_call: TRBD1; v_call: TRBV9; cdr3_aa: CASSIGQGAMNTEAFF; cdr3_nt: TGTGCCAGCAGCATAGGACAGGGCGCAATGAACACTGAAGCTTTCTTT
j_call: TRBJ2-5; clone_size: .; d_call: .; v_call: TRBV25-1; cdr3_aa: CASSEAPGGHQETQYF; cdr3_nt: TGTGCCAGCAGTGAAGCCCCCGGGGGGCACCAAGAGACCCAGTACTTC
j_call: TRBJ2-1; clone_size: .; d_call: .; v_call: TRBV9; cdr3_aa: CASSKDSYNEQFF; cdr3_nt: TGTGCCAGCAGCAAAGACAGCTACAATGAGCAGTTCTTC
j_call: TRBJ1-3; clone_size: .; d_call: .; v_call: TRBV7-8; cdr3_aa: CASSHDFGNTIYF; cdr3_nt: TGTGCCAGCAGCCACGACTTCGGAAACACCATATATTTT
j_call: TRBJ2-7; clone_size: .; d_call: TRBD1; v_call: TRBV5-1; cdr3_aa: CASSLTGTGDYEQYF; cdr3_nt: TGCGCCAGCAGCTTGACCGGGACAGGTGACTACGAGCAGTACTTC
j_call: TRBJ2-7; clone_size: once; d_call: .; v_call: TRBV7-9; cdr3_aa: CASSARIAGPAGEQYF; cdr3_nt: TGTGCCAGCAGCGCCCGCATCGCGGGCCCGGCAGGCGAGCAGTACTTC
j_call: TRBJ2-1; clone_size: .; d_call: .; v_call: TRBV5-1; cdr3_aa: CASSLSDEQFF; cdr3_nt: TGCGCCAGCAGCTTAAGCGATGAGCAGTTCTTC
j_call: TRBJ2-3; clone_size: .; d_call: .; v_call: TRBV29-1; cdr3_aa: CSVLTDTQYF; cdr3_nt: TGCAGCGTTCTCACAGATACGCAGTATTTT
j_call: TRBJ2-5; clone_size: .; d_call: TRBD1; v_call: TRBV13; cdr3_aa: CASKTGVTETQYF; cdr3_nt: TGTGCCAGCAAAACAGGGGTTACGGAGACCCAGTACTTC
j_call: TRBJ2-1; clone_size: .; d_call: .; v_call: TRBV29-1; cdr3_aa: CSAHGGVAIYNEQFF; cdr3_nt: TGCAGCGCCCACGGCGGGGTAGCGATCTACAATGAGCAGTTCTTC
j_call: TRBJ1-3; clone_size: .; d_call: .; v_call: TRBV21-1; cdr3_aa: CASSTIRTRNSGNTIYF; cdr3_nt: TGTGCCAGCAGCACAATCCGGACTCGAAACTCTGGAAACACCATATATTTT
j_call: TRBJ2-7; clone_size: .; d_call: .; v_call: TRBV19; cdr3_aa: CASSIAPGYEQYF; cdr3_nt: TGTGCCAGTAGTATAGCCCCGGGCTACGAGCAGTACTTC
j_call: TRBJ1-2; clone_size: once; d_call: .; v_call: TRBV7-2; cdr3_aa: CASSNAAGRVYGYTF; cdr3_nt: TGTGCCAGCAGCAACGCAGCGGGCAGGGTGTATGGCTACACCTTC
j_call: TRBJ1-1; clone_size: .; d_call: .; v_call: TRBV5-4; cdr3_aa: CASSPPGIEAFF; cdr3_nt: TGTGCCAGCAGCCCACCAGGGATAGAAGCTTTCTTT
j_call: TRBJ1-2; clone_size: .; d_call: .; v_call: TRBV3-1/TRBV3-2; cdr3_aa: CASSQDVERGYTF; cdr3_nt: TGTGCCAGCAGCCAAGACGTCGAGAGGGGCTACACCTTC